This T cell receptor (beta chain) was found in a study of T cell responses to AZD1222 COVID-19 vaccine. Study-wide findings and caveats: Repertoire sampling happened only post peak T cell response. Unmutated variant regions are reportedly the target of nearly half of TCRs that are spike-specific.

Assay: immunoSEQ multiplex PCR; the TCRdb copy retains only in-frame clones and omits some. The profile shows 160,000 or so clones, 94% of them singletons. In the case of this clone: What it recognizes is unknown.

With 3 bases removed from V and 2 bases from J, the gap between germline ends came to 7 bases. The CDR3 consists of 13 residues. CDR1 MDHEN and CDR2 SYDVKM come from the germline V gene. The sample was peripheral blood, taken 28 days after the second AZD1222 dose. The chain joins TRBV28 to TRBJ2-5; D remains ambiguous. The receptor's source is an adult who received the AZD1222 COVID-19 vaccine. The DNA for the CDR3 is TGTGCCAGCAGTTTGGCACTTCAAGAGACCCAGTACTTC. This gives the protein CASSLALQETQYF.